This note documents a single TCR beta chain sequence. V shed 3 bases and J shed 5 bases, with 10 bases lying between them. Germline assignment: CDR1 SGHVS and CDR2 FQNEAQ. This CDR3 comprises 13 residues. Produced via immunoSEQ multiplex PCR; TCRdb's table is partial and in-frame only. Of under 90,000 clones in the sample, 95% to 97% were seen once. This sample is drawn from a study of technical replicates of blood from a handful of donors. This TCR was sampled from a human donor in good health. The sequenced sample consisted of T cells isolated from PBMCs. The gene calls are TRBV7-8 and TRBJ1-2, with D perhaps TRBD1 (5 bases). As DNA, the CDR3 is TGTGCCAGCAGCTTCAACGGGGGTTATGGCTACACCTTC. It specifies CASSFNGGYGYTF.